The TCR beta chain under discussion was sequenced for a study of beta chain features in type 1 diabetes. Study-wide points: Diminished insertions and augmented deletions at VDJ junctions characterized type 1 diabetes patients. The similarity of naive, central memory and Treg TCRB repertoires appeared greater among patients than among healthy donors.

On average, the one heparinised blood draw given by each donor was around 110 mL. In germline, CDR1 is SGHNT, CDR2 YENEEA. The CDR3 loop spans 16 amino acids. Trimming at V came to 5 bases and at J to 4 bases, leaving 11 bases not matched to a gene. The authors reverse transcribed all of the isolated RNA, so sequencing captured expressed TCRB transcripts. Clones were sequenced by immunoSEQ multiplex PCR, and TCRdb holds only the in-frame ones, with some missing. The data contain 200,000 to 250,000 clones, approximately 11% of them seen just once; the ten biggest clones take up 1% to 1.5%. This clone was seen a few times. Its target is unknown.

The clonotype was recovered from a man aged 18 to 30 in good health. This chain connects TRBV11-3 to TRBJ2-1, with 7 bases that match TRBD2. The sample consisted of central memory CD4+ T cells from blood. The CDR3 loop is CASSKGSGEGYNEQFF. As DNA, the CDR3 is TGTGCCAGCAGCAAGGGGAGCGGGGAAGGGTACAATGAGCAGTTCTTC.